Listed below are T cell receptor beta chains from one sample, sequenced in a study of blood T cell repertoires in COVID-19. Data came from immunoSEQ multiplex PCR; TCRdb stores just in-frame clones and leaves some out. The sample holds about 190,000 clones, 70% to 90% seen once. The sequenced sample consisted of peripheral blood. The receptors were sampled from a human donor in a cohort sampled during active COVID-19. Both conserved end residues are part of each CDR3. Each record gives: clone size, D gene, J gene, V gene, CDR3 protein, CDR3 DNA. D genes are given only for firm matches. Part of the rows lack a size; the others show once, few, many or a class for expanded clones.

size: -
D: -
J: TRBJ2-2
V: TRBV6-5
CDR3: CASSYSLWAGTGELFF
DNA: TGTGCCAGCAGTTACTCGTTGTGGGCGGGCACCGGGGAGCTGTTTTTT

size: once
D: TRBD1
J: TRBJ2-2
V: TRBV24-1
CDR3: CATSDLGQGPNTGELFF
DNA: TGTGCCACCAGTGATTTGGGACAGGGCCCGAACACCGGGGAGCTGTTTTTT

size: -
D: TRBD2
J: TRBJ2-7
V: TRBV4-2
CDR3: CASSQSTSGSYEQYF
DNA: TGTGCCAGCAGCCAATCTACTAGCGGGAGTTACGAGCAGTACTTC

size: -
D: -
J: TRBJ1-2
V: TRBV19
CDR3: CASTSQGVNYGYTF
DNA: TGTGCCAGTACCTCACAGGGTGTTAACTATGGCTACACCTTC

size: -
D: TRBD1
J: TRBJ1-5
V: TRBV29-1
CDR3: CSVGDRTNQPQHF
DNA: TGCAGCGTTGGGGACAGGACTAATCAGCCCCAGCATTTT

size: -
D: TRBD2
J: TRBJ2-5
V: TRBV5-5
CDR3: CASSQGTRGLETQYF
DNA: TGTGCCAGCAGCCAAGGGACTAGGGGGTTGGAGACCCAGTACTTC

size: -
D: TRBD1
J: TRBJ1-6
V: TRBV6-5
CDR3: CASSYSDRGGSPLHF
DNA: TGTGCCAGCAGTTACTCCGACAGGGGGGGATCACCCCTCCACTTT

size: -
D: -
J: TRBJ1-1
V: TRBV4-3
CDR3: CASSQAGFLGEAFF
DNA: TGCGCCAGCAGCCAAGCAGGCTTTTTGGGTGAAGCTTTCTTT

size: -
D: -
J: TRBJ1-2
V: TRBV6-5
CDR3: CASSYGRDYGYTF
DNA: TGTGCCAGCAGTTATGGCAGGGACTATGGCTACACCTTC

size: -
D: -
J: TRBJ1-1
V: TRBV9
CDR3: CASSVGRATEAFF
DNA: TGTGCCAGCAGCGTAGGAAGAGCCACTGAAGCTTTCTTT

size: -
D: TRBD1
J: TRBJ2-3
V: TRBV18
CDR3: CASSVFEGATDTQYF
DNA: TGTGCCAGCTCTGTTTTTGAGGGGGCCACAGATACGCAGTATTTT

size: many
D: -
J: TRBJ2-7
V: TRBV30
CDR3: CAWSVQLGLGHEQYF
DNA: TGTGCCTGGAGTGTACAGTTGGGTTTGGGCCACGAGCAGTACTTC

size: -
D: TRBD1
J: TRBJ1-2
V: TRBV30
CDR3: CASGQGAGGYTF
DNA: TGTGCCTCGGGACAGGGGGCGGGGGGCTACACCTTC

size: -
D: -
J: TRBJ2-7
V: TRBV5-6
CDR3: CASSQTVGIADTKRYF
DNA: TGTGCCAGCAGCCAGACCGTCGGGATAGCGGACACCAAAAGGTACTTC

size: -
D: TRBD1
J: TRBJ1-2
V: TRBV6-5
CDR3: CASRAGTGLWGYTF
DNA: TGTGCCAGCAGGGCCGGGACAGGACTTTGGGGCTACACCTTC

size: few
D: -
J: TRBJ2-5
V: TRBV18
CDR3: CASSPQEKETQYF
DNA: TGTGCCAGCTCACCTCAGGAAAAGGAGACCCAGTACTTC

size: -
D: TRBD2
J: TRBJ2-1
V: TRBV10-3
CDR3: CAITQGLAANEQFF
DNA: TGTGCCATCACCCAGGGACTAGCGGCCAATGAGCAGTTCTTC

size: -
D: -
J: TRBJ2-1
V: TRBV18
CDR3: CASSPPRGYNEQFF
DNA: TGTGCCAGCTCACCACCCCGGGGGTACAATGAGCAGTTCTTC

size: -
D: TRBD1
J: TRBJ2-3
V: TRBV19
CDR3: CASRTDRGTDTQYF
DNA: TGTGCCAGTAGGACCGACAGGGGCACAGATACGCAGTATTTT

size: -
D: TRBD1
J: TRBJ1-1
V: TRBV29-1
CDR3: CSVEEGQGGSEAFF
DNA: TGCAGCGTTGAGGAGGGGCAGGGGGGCTCTGAAGCTTTCTTT

size: -
D: TRBD1
J: TRBJ2-7
V: TRBV5-4
CDR3: CASSWGQGAGEQYF
DNA: TGTGCCAGCAGTTGGGGACAGGGGGCTGGGGAGCAGTACTTC

size: -
D: -
J: TRBJ2-7
V: TRBV19
CDR3: CASSIAGIGEQYF
DNA: TGTGCCAGTAGTATAGCGGGGATCGGCGAGCAGTACTTC

size: -
D: TRBD1
J: TRBJ1-5
V: TRBV19
CDR3: CASSMTGVYNQPQHF
DNA: TGTGCCAGTAGTATGACAGGGGTGTACAATCAGCCCCAGCATTTT

size: -
D: TRBD1
J: TRBJ2-1
V: TRBV7-9
CDR3: CASRGDRAFDEQFF
DNA: TGTGCCAGCAGAGGGGACAGGGCTTTTGATGAGCAGTTCTTC

size: -
D: -
J: TRBJ2-5
V: TRBV7-7
CDR3: CASSWANQETQYF
DNA: TGTGCTAGCAGCTGGGCGAATCAAGAGACCCAGTACTTC

size: -
D: -
J: TRBJ1-2
V: TRBV6-5
CDR3: CASSYSGAATYGYTF
DNA: TGTGCCAGCAGTTACTCGGGGGCCGCAACTTATGGCTACACCTTC

size: -
D: TRBD1
J: TRBJ1-2
V: TRBV11-2
CDR3: CASSPDRVNGYTF
DNA: TGTGCCAGCAGTCCCGACAGGGTAAATGGCTACACCTTC

size: -
D: -
J: TRBJ2-7
V: TRBV19
CDR3: CASSTGSDSRYEQYF
DNA: TGTGCCAGTAGTACTGGTTCGGACAGTAGATACGAGCAGTACTTC

size: few
D: TRBD1
J: TRBJ1-2
V: TRBV6-5
CDR3: CASRNRGTWGYTF
DNA: TGTGCCAGCAGAAACAGGGGGACTTGGGGCTACACCTTC

size: -
D: -
J: TRBJ2-1
V: TRBV4-3
CDR3: CASSQDRARGPYNEQFF
DNA: TGCGCCAGCAGCCAAGATCGAGCCAGGGGACCCTACAATGAGCAGTTCTTC

size: -
D: -
J: TRBJ2-7
V: TRBV3-1/TRBV3-2
CDR3: CASTRGGTLPYEQYF
DNA: TGTGCCAGCACCAGGGGTGGCACCTTGCCCTACGAGCAGTACTTC

size: -
D: -
J: TRBJ2-3
V: TRBV19
CDR3: CASSPRGTDTQYF
DNA: TGTGCCAGTAGTCCTAGGGGGACCGATACGCAGTATTTT

size: once
D: -
J: TRBJ1-5
V: TRBV10-3
CDR3: CAISESWTVNQPQHF
DNA: TGTGCCATCAGTGAGTCTTGGACAGTCAATCAGCCCCAGCATTTT

size: -
D: TRBD1
J: TRBJ1-2
V: TRBV4-1
CDR3: CASSQPRTGKEGGYTF
DNA: TGCGCCAGCAGCCAACCCCGGACAGGGAAGGAGGGTGGCTACACCTTC

size: once
D: -
J: TRBJ1-2
V: TRBV9
CDR3: CASTTTPTVSDYGYTF
DNA: TGTGCCAGCACTACAACTCCGACAGTTTCTGACTATGGCTACACCTTC

size: -
D: TRBD2
J: TRBJ2-3
V: TRBV3-1/TRBV3-2
CDR3: CASGWTSGSSDTQYF
DNA: TGTGCCAGCGGCTGGACTAGCGGGTCTTCAGATACGCAGTATTTT

size: few
D: -
J: TRBJ1-2
V: TRBV29-1
CDR3: CSVADGYTF
DNA: TGCAGCGTTGCTGATGGCTACACCTTC

size: -
D: -
J: TRBJ1-5
V: TRBV20-1
CDR3: CSASRPAGSNQPQHF
DNA: TGCAGTGCTAGTCGTCCGGCAGGGAGCAATCAGCCCCAGCATTTT

size: -
D: -
J: TRBJ1-2
V: TRBV5-6
CDR3: CASSVGPPGAAF
DNA: TGTGCCAGCAGCGTGGGACCTCCGGGAGCGGCCTTC

size: -
D: TRBD2
J: TRBJ2-1
V: TRBV4-3
CDR3: CASSQVPSGGAVEQFF
DNA: TGCGCCAGCAGCCAAGTTCCTAGCGGGGGGGCCGTTGAGCAGTTCTTC

size: -
D: TRBD1
J: TRBJ1-5
V: TRBV30
CDR3: CACTGTGVYSNQPQHF
DNA: TGTGCCTGTACCGGGACAGGGGTTTATAGCAATCAGCCCCAGCATTTT

size: -
D: TRBD1
J: TRBJ1-6
V: TRBV11-2
CDR3: CASSARDRVNSPLHF
DNA: TGTGCCAGCAGCGCTAGGGACAGGGTGAATTCACCCCTCCACTTT

size: many
D: -
J: TRBJ1-1
V: TRBV29-1
CDR3: CSVLSGLNTEAFF
DNA: TGCAGCGTCTTATCAGGGCTGAACACTGAAGCTTTCTTT

size: -
D: -
J: TRBJ2-3
V: TRBV7-2
CDR3: CASSYATDTQYF
DNA: TGTGCCAGCAGCTATGCGACAGATACGCAGTATTTT

size: -
D: TRBD2
J: TRBJ2-7
V: TRBV28
CDR3: CASSFTLAGLTYEQYF
DNA: TGTGCCAGCAGTTTTACGCTAGCGGGCTTAACCTACGAGCAGTACTTC

size: -
D: TRBD2
J: TRBJ2-1
V: TRBV7-2
CDR3: CASSSIGTSRDEQFF
DNA: TGTGCCAGCAGCTCGATCGGGACTAGTAGGGATGAGCAGTTCTTC

size: -
D: -
J: TRBJ2-2
V: TRBV7-9
CDR3: CASSLTNGGELFF
DNA: TGTGCCAGCAGCCTAACGAATGGCGGGGAGCTGTTTTTT

size: -
D: -
J: TRBJ2-7
V: TRBV3-1/TRBV3-2
CDR3: CASSQKQGYEQYF
DNA: TGTGCCAGCAGCCAGAAACAGGGCTACGAGCAGTACTTC